The clone carrying this TCR beta chain was seen only once. What it binds is not known. The PCR employed 60 Vbeta primers together with 13 Jbeta primers. Sequencing was performed with immunoSEQ multiplex PCR; in TCRdb, only in-frame clones are kept and a portion is missing. Counted here are around 110,000 clones, approximately 84% occurring once; the ten biggest clones make up 2% to 2.5%. This sample was taken from a study of cytomegalovirus exposure and HLA in healthy donors. For the study at large: From donors who were HLA-typed, an early data release held around 80 million unique TCRs. The Caucasian-associated ancestry cluster held more than 80% of 300 to 500 genotyped donors.

Germline values: CDR1 SGHNT, CDR2 YYREEE (reference sequence). J was trimmed by 3 bases and V by 4 bases; bases with no gene match: 2. The CDR3 runs 14 residues. Study-wide findings and caveats: In a later analysis, donors in an Asian-associated ancestry cluster reportedly had fewer N-insertions in productive TCRs than the cohort mean. A likely sequencing artifact accounted for one observed cluster of highly shared sequence variants.

This sequence originates from a man aged 25-45 years in good health and CMV-seronegative. The sequencing input was PBMCs. V and J are TRBV5-4 and TRBJ1-2; 11 bases fit TRBD1. CDR3 sequence (DNA): TGTGCCAGCAGCACGGGACAGGGGGACTATGGCTACACCTTC. It codes for CASSTGQGDYGYTF. Using reference TRBV5-4 and TRBJ1-2 for the parts outside the CDR3, the full variable domain is ETGVTQSPTHLIKTRGQQVTLRCSSQSGHNTVSWYQQALGQGPQFIFQYYREEENGRGNFPPRFSGLQFPNYSSELNVNALELDDSALYLCASSTGQGDYGYTFGSGTRLTVV.